These 27 T cell receptor beta chains originate from one sample sequenced in a study of shared clonotypes between healthy human individuals. TCRdb's table, derived via immunoSEQ multiplex PCR, lists solely in-frame clones and lacks some. This table has around 2.5 million clones, approximately 93% appearing once. The sample consisted of naive CD4+ T cells from PBMCs. Indicated subset: CD45RA+ positively selected. The source of these receptors is a man in his late teens or twenties in good health. Some clones in this sample may be carry-over from other donors' samples.

The V and J genes are TRBV5-1 and TRBJ2-2; possibly TRBD1 for D (5 bases). Trimming removed 0 bases from V and 4 bases from J, with 13 bases in between. The CDR3 consists of 16 residues. Germline V gives CDR1 SGHRS, CDR2 YFSETQ. This CDR3 reads CASSLDAGSGTGELFF. CDR3 DNA sequence: TGCGCCAGCAGCTTGGACGCAGGGTCAGGCACCGGGGAGCTGTTTTTT. Variable domain in full (rest from reference TRBV5-1 and TRBJ2-2): KAGVTQTPRYLIKTRGQQVTLSCSPISGHRSVSWYQQTPGQGLQFLFEYFSETQRNKGNFPGRFSGRQFSNSRSEMNVSTLELGDSALYLCASSLDAGSGTGELFFGEGSRLTVL.

With regard to this clone: Other DNA variants within this sample encode the same CDR3. V and J are TRBV7-3 and TRBJ2-3; no definite D call. V gave up 2 bases and J gave up 0 bases, with 6 bases separating them. Germline V gene data show CDR1 as SGHTA and CDR2 as FQGTGA. The CDR3 length is 14 residues. The CDR3 here is CASSLGTSTDTQYF. In nucleotides, the CDR3 is TGTGCCAGCAGCTTAGGTACCAGCACAGATACGCAGTATTTT. Full variable domain (remainder filled in from reference TRBV7-3 and TRBJ2-3): GAGVSQTPSNKVTEKGKYVELRCDPISGHTALYWYRQSLGQGPEFLIYFQGTGAADDSGLPNDRFFAVRPEGSVSTLKIQRTERGDSAVYLCASSLGTSTDTQYFGPGTRLTVL.

J is TRBJ1-1 and V is TRBV5-6; D is unclear. This CDR3 contains 15 residues. Trimming shortened V by 1 base and J by 2 bases, and 12 bases separated the two germline ends. The germline CDR1 and CDR2 sequences are SGHDT and YYEEEE. The chain's CDR3 is CASSLSKSGNTEAFF. CDR3 in DNA: TGTGCCAGCAGCTTGAGCAAAAGTGGAAACACTGAAGCTTTCTTT.

This chain links TRBV19 with TRBJ1-2; D is unresolved. The CDR3 loop spans 14 amino acids. Germline V CDR1 and CDR2: LNHDA, SQIVND (reference sequence). V lost 6 bases and J lost 2, with 13 bases in between. The CDR3 here is CASRYGLTNYGYTF. The CDR3 region has the DNA TGTGCCAGTAGGTATGGGCTAACCAACTATGGCTACACCTTC.

The chain recombines TRBV6-6 with TRBJ1-2, with D perhaps TRBD1 (6 bases). V was clipped by 6 bases and J by 4 bases, with 12 bases between them. The length of the CDR3 is 13 residues. The germline gives CDR1 MNHNY, CDR2 SVGAGI (reference sequence). CDR3 sequence: CASSRQVAYGYTF. The CDR3 DNA follows: TGTGCCAGCAGCCGACAGGTAGCCTATGGCTACACCTTC.

The chain combines TRBV7-3 with TRBJ2-1; TRBD2 aligns across 12 bases. Germline trimming cut 2 bases from V and 5 bases from J; bases unmatched to any gene: 4. This CDR3 region has 16 residues. CDR1 and CDR2 (germline): SGHTA, FQGTGA. The CDR3 region is CASSLLAGGLDNEQFF. The CDR3 DNA is TGTGCCAGCAGCTTACTAGCGGGAGGGTTAGACAATGAGCAGTTCTTC.

The V gene is TRBV11-2, the J gene TRBJ2-7, with 8 bases lining up with TRBD2. The CDR3 loop spans 14 amino acids. CDR1 and CDR2 (germline): SGHAT, FQNNGV. The V and J ends lost 5 bases and 2 bases, in that order; junction bases with no gene match: 5. CDR3 bases: TGTGCCAGCAGCCCCCTAGCGGGCACCTACGAGCAGTACTTC. It codes for CASSPLAGTYEQYF.

V is TRBV5-6 and J is TRBJ1-5; D is uncertain. Per germline, CDR1 SGHDT and CDR2 YYEEEE. The CDR3 has 13 amino acids. Between the trimmed V and J ends, which lost 2 bases and 2 bases, there was a span of 5 bases. Written as DNA, the CDR3 is TGTGCCAGCAGCTTCGTGGGCAATCAGCCCCAGCATTTT. Translated, it gives CASSFVGNQPQHF.

This chain uses TRBV10-2 with TRBJ2-7; D remains ambiguous. There are 14 residues in the CDR3. Germline V CDR1 and CDR2: WSHSY, SAAADI. The V end lost 7 bases, the J end lost 0 bases, and 13 bases lay between the germline ends. CDR3 DNA sequence: TGCGCCAGCAAACGCGGATCTAGCTCCTACGAGCAGTACTTC. Residues: CASKRGSSSYEQYF.

The V call is TRBV6-1, the J call TRBJ1-4, with 7 bases lining up with TRBD1. V shed 2 bases, J shed 11 bases, and the junction held 2 bases outside the gene matches. The CDR3 extends over 12 amino acids. Germline CDR1 reads MNHNS; CDR2 reads SASEGT. The CDR3 region has the DNA TGTGCCAGCAGTGAACGGGACAGCAAACTGTTTTTT. Translating it yields CASSERDSKLFF.

The chain combines TRBV18 with TRBJ1-5, with unresolved D. Trimming stripped 4 bases from V and 4 bases from J, with 14 bases between. The CDR3 is 15 amino acids. In germline, CDR1 is KGHSH, CDR2 LQKENI. The CDR3 region has the DNA TGTGCCAGCTCACTCAGCCAAGGGCCGAATCAGCCCCAGCATTTT. The encoded protein is CASSLSQGPNQPQHF.

The CDR3 spells CASSLAVGNGDTQYF. The CDR3 region has the DNA TGCGCCAGCAGCTTGGCGGTCGGAAACGGAGATACGCAGTATTTT. This chain uses TRBV5-1 with TRBJ2-3, with unresolved D. The CDR3 consists of 15 residues. Trimming removed 0 bases at V and 5 bases at J, with 13 bases between. Germline CDR1 reads SGHRS; CDR2 reads YFSETQ.

J is TRBJ2-1 and V is TRBV10-1; TRBD2 matches at 9 bases. The CDR3 contains 14 residues. From germline, CDR1 is WNHNN and CDR2 SYGVQD (reference sequence). Trimming cost V 9 bases and J 9 bases; bases outside gene matches: 12. The CDR3 is CASSSGTSLGEQFF. The CDR3 DNA follows: TGCGCCAGTTCGTCCGGGACTAGCTTAGGTGAGCAGTTCTTC.

The rearrangement links TRBV27 to TRBJ2-4, with D maybe TRBD2 (6 bases). The CDR3 length is 13 residues. V was cut by 8 bases and J by 8 bases, with 16 bases left in between. CDR1 and CDR2 (germline): MNHEY, SMNVEV (reference sequence). The CDR3 region has the DNA TGTGCCAGCGGACCAGGGACTTTTGACATTCAGTACTTC. Its protein is CASGPGTFDIQYF.

This chain connects TRBV27 to TRBJ2-6; a weak D match, TRBD1 (6 bases). Trimming removed 6 bases at V and 3 bases at J, with 12 bases between. The V gene's germline CDR1 is MNHEY and CDR2 SMNVEV (reference sequence). The CDR3 is 15 residues long. CDR3 residues: CASRKHRDGANVLTF. As DNA, the CDR3 is TGTGCCAGCAGGAAACACAGGGATGGGGCCAACGTCCTGACTTTC.

The rearrangement uses TRBV19 and TRBJ2-1; 8 nucleotides line up with TRBD2. The germline V gene has CDR1 LNHDA and CDR2 SQIVND (reference sequence). The junction had 7 bases not matched to a gene; V was cut back by 5 bases and J by 4 bases. The CDR3 runs 15 residues. Here the CDR3 reads CASSPRGGRYNEQFF. DNA of the CDR3: TGTGCCAGTAGTCCCAGGGGCGGGAGGTACAATGAGCAGTTCTTC. The entire variable domain, with the rest obtained from reference TRBV19 and TRBJ2-1, is as follows: DGGITQSPKYLFRKEGQNVTLSCEQNLNHDAMYWYRQDPGQGLRLIYYSQIVNDFQKGDIAEGYSVSREKKESFPLTVTSAQKNPTAFYLCASSPRGGRYNEQFFGPGTRLTVL.

CDR3 amino acids: CASSLVPQIQETQYF. The CDR3 DNA sequence: TGCGCCAGCAGCTTGGTACCCCAGATACAAGAGACCCAGTACTTC. The V gene is TRBV5-1, the J gene TRBJ2-5; D gene uncertain. Between the trimmed V and J ends, which lost 0 bases and 2 bases, there was a span of 11 bases. Germline CDR1 is SGHRS and CDR2 is YFSETQ. There are 15 residues in the CDR3.

The CDR3 is CASSPFSTSGANVLTF. The CDR3 region has the DNA TGTGCCAGCAGCCCTTTTTCCACCTCTGGGGCCAACGTCCTGACTTTC. J is TRBJ2-6 and V is TRBV7-3, with D unclear. This CDR3 is built from 16 residues. In germline, CDR1 is SGHTA, CDR2 FQGTGA. Trimming removed 5 bases at V and 0 bases at J, with 11 bases between.

The J gene is TRBJ1-1, the V gene TRBV7-3; D gene uncertain. In germline, CDR1 is SGHTA, CDR2 FQGTGA. Trimming took 5 bases from V and 1 from J, leaving 8 bases between them. This CDR3 has 13 residues. In DNA form, the CDR3 reads TGTGCCAGCAGCCCCCAGGCGAACACTGAAGCTTTCTTT. It specifies CASSPQANTEAFF.

The chain joins TRBV6-5 to TRBJ2-2; 10 bases match TRBD2. The CDR3 loop spans 15 amino acids. V shed 5 bases, J shed 6 bases, and the junction held 6 bases outside the gene matches. CDR1 and CDR2 from the germline V gene are MNHEY and SVGAGI. The CDR3 DNA follows: TGTGCCAGCAGTAAAATAGCGGGAGGAGCCGGGGAGCTGTTTTTT. This gives the protein CASSKIAGGAGELFF.

The chain joins TRBV5-1 to TRBJ2-7, with a possible D match to TRBD2 (5 bases). CDR3 length: 12 residues. Trimming took off 4 bases at V and 6 bases at J, with 11 bases between the two ends. The germline CDR1 and CDR2 sequences are SGHRS and YFSETQ. CDR3 in DNA: TGCGCCAGCAGCCCTCTCGCGGGCGAGCAGTACTTC. This gives the protein CASSPLAGEQYF.

This chain links TRBV7-3 with TRBJ2-6; D is unresolved. Germline V gene lookup returns CDR1 SGHTA and CDR2 FQGTGA. V was trimmed by 3 bases and J by 0 bases, leaving 3 bases between them. The CDR3 runs to 14 residues. CDR3 nucleotide sequence: TGTGCCAGCAGCTTTAGCTCTGGGGCCAACGTCCTGACTTTC. Its protein is CASSFSSGANVLTF.

This chain uses TRBV6-5 with TRBJ1-2; D is unclear. The CDR3 has 15 residues. Germline V CDR1 and CDR2: MNHEY, SVGAGI. V lost 0 bases to trimming and J lost 8 bases, with 16 bases between them. In DNA form, the CDR3 reads TGTGCCAGCAGTTACTCGACGGGCGGTTTGATGGGCTACACCTTC. Its protein is CASSYSTGGLMGYTF.

For the CDR3, the DNA is TGTGCCAGCAGCTTAGGGGGTGTGGCTAGCGGGAGCAATGAGCAGTTCTTC. Its protein is CASSLGGVASGSNEQFF. V is TRBV7-6 and J is TRBJ2-1, with 10 bases lining up with TRBD2. The CDR3 covers 17 residues. Trimming took 1 base from V and 6 from J; bases not matched to a gene: 9. CDR1 and CDR2 from the germline V gene are SGHVS and FNYEAQ.

The chain joins TRBV15 to TRBJ1-5; the D gene is possibly TRBD1 (5 bases). The ends were cut back, 3 bases at V and 4 bases at J, with 16 bases in the middle. The CDR3 spans 16 residues. The germline gives CDR1 LNHNV, CDR2 YYDKDF (reference sequence). In DNA, the CDR3 is TGTGCCACCAGCAGTGGGGGGAGGACGGAGAATCAGCCCCAGCATTTT. Protein product: CATSSGGRTENQPQHF.

In the case of this clone: Within the sample, other DNA sequences also encode this same CDR3. The chain recombines TRBV7-3 with TRBJ2-7; TRBD2 matches at 9 bases. From germline, CDR1 is SGHTA and CDR2 FQGTGA. The CDR3 consists of 15 residues. The J segment lost 5 bases and the V segment lost 2 bases, leaving 7 bases of the junction unmatched. Here the CDR3 reads CASSLSLAGVNEQYF. CDR3 coding DNA: TGTGCCAGCAGCTTATCATTAGCGGGAGTGAACGAGCAGTACTTC.

The rearrangement joins TRBV7-2 to TRBJ2-5; a possible D gene is TRBD1 (6 bases). CDR3 size: 13 residues. Per the germline V gene, CDR1 is SGHTA and CDR2 is FQGNSA. Between the trimmed V and J ends, which lost 5 bases and 2 bases, there was a span of 9 bases. The CDR3 DNA reads TGTGCCAGCAGCGATACAGGGCAAGAGACCCAGTACTTC. Translating gives CASSDTGQETQYF.